The clone carrying this TCR beta chain was counted ten times or more. These data belong to a study of T cell repertoires in cytomegalovirus infection. Overall study context: In public TCR beta signatures, there were indications of both CMV infection and matching HLA type.

The germline CDR1 and CDR2 sequences are LNHNV and YYDKDF (reference sequence). Between the trimmed V and J ends, which lost 2 bases and 3 bases, there was a span of 15 bases. CDR3 size: 16 residues. TCRdb re-called the reads through MiXCR, storing one row per CDR3 protein. The table records a few hundred thousand distinct CDR3 sequences, roughly 20% of them present only once. This rearrangement joins TRBV15 to TRBJ2-3, with TRBD1 as a possible D gene (7 bases). Material for sequencing was PBMCs. This TCR was sampled from a human donor in good health (CMV status not recorded). Some clones in this sample may be carry-over from other donors' samples. The CDR3 reads CATSRSRQGLTDTQYF. CDR3 bases: TGTGCCACCAGCAGATCCAGACAGGGACTTACAGATACGCAGTATTTT.